This T cell receptor beta chain was identified during a study of OX40 agonist ivuxolimab in advanced cancers. Findings and caveats of the study: At 0.1 to 3.0 mg/kg and by week 6, clonal expansion occurred in CD4+ and CD8+ blood T cells.

Repertoires were generated with immunoSEQ multiplex PCR, while TCRdb's copy carries only in-frame clones and drops some. The repertoire holds about 160,000 clones, with 94% as singletons. Germline CDR1 reads SGHTA; CDR2 reads FQGNSA. Trimming cost V 6 bases and J 0 bases; bases outside gene matches: 7. The CDR3 covers 15 residues. Regarding this clone: What it binds is unknown.

The sequence derives from an adult with an advanced solid tumor such as melanoma, head and neck, liver or kidney cancer. The chain uses TRBV7-2 and TRBJ1-1, with 7 bases lining up with TRBD1. The input for sequencing was CD4+ or CD8+ T cells sorted from blood, taken in a trial of the OX40 agonist ivuxolimab. The CDR3 loop reads CASRSSQGVNTEAFF. For the CDR3, the DNA is TGTGCCAGCAGGTCTTCCCAGGGGGTGAACACTGAAGCTTTCTTT. Complete variable domain (other parts from reference TRBV7-2 and TRBJ1-1): GAGVSQSPSNKVTEKGKDVELRCDPISGHTALYWYRQSLGQGLEFLIYFQGNSAPDKSGLPSDRFSAERTGGSVSTLTIQRTQQEDSAVYLCASRSSQGVNTEAFFGQGTRLTVV.